Listed here are 6 T cell receptor beta chains from one sample, sequenced in a study of beta chain features in type 1 diabetes. Expressed TCRB transcripts were sequenced, since all the RNA that had been isolated was reverse transcribed. Produced via immunoSEQ multiplex PCR; TCRdb's table is partial and in-frame only. The sample shows hundreds of thousands of clones, 14% of them seen only once. Sequencing input: central memory CD4+ T cells from blood. The origin of the receptors is a young man in good health.

The chain couples TRBV9 to TRBJ1-2; 9 bases agree with TRBD1. There are 18 residues in the CDR3. Germline trimming cut 0 bases from V and 4 bases from J; bases unmatched to any gene: 13. The germline V gene has CDR1 SGDLS and CDR2 YYNGEE. The CDR3 loop is CASSVDANRGPVGYGYTF. CDR3 DNA sequence: TGTGCCAGCAGCGTAGACGCAAACAGGGGGCCAGTGGGCTATGGCTACACCTTC.

Only a few counts were recorded for this clone. The chain joins TRBV5-1 to TRBJ2-3, with 11 nucleotides matching TRBD2. After removal of 0 bases from V and 2 bases from J, the junction contained 8 bases not matched to a gene. The CDR3 extends over 18 amino acids. Germline CDR1 is SGHRS and CDR2 is YFSETQ. CDR3 amino acids: CASSLVPVAGGFTDTQYF. CDR3 DNA sequence: TGCGCCAGCAGCTTGGTTCCCGTAGCGGGAGGGTTCACAGATACGCAGTATTTT.

This clone turned up a few times. The CDR3 sequence: CASAWTGGLTEAFF. The CDR3 DNA follows: TGTGCCAGCGCCTGGACAGGGGGGCTCACTGAAGCTTTCTTT. The V gene is TRBV6-5, the J gene TRBJ1-1, with 10 bases lining up with TRBD1. CDR1 MNHEY and CDR2 SVGAGI come from the germline V gene. The junction had 7 bases not matched to a gene; V was cut back by 8 bases and J by 4 bases. The length of the CDR3 is 14 residues.

This clone appeared a few times. The V gene is TRBV29-1, the J gene TRBJ1-1; 9 bases are a match to TRBD1. The CDR3 is made up of 15 amino acids. The germline CDR1 and CDR2 sequences are SQVTM and ANQGSEA. J was trimmed by 10 bases and V by 6 bases; bases with no gene match: 18. The CDR3 sequence: CSVRPIGDRELAAFF. DNA of the CDR3: TGCAGCGTCCGACCAATCGGGGACAGGGAATTGGCAGCTTTCTTT.

The rearrangement joins TRBV5-6 to TRBJ1-2, with TRBD1 identical over 7 bases. The CDR3 covers 14 residues. CDR1 and CDR2 (germline): SGHDT, YYEEEE. V shed 0 bases, J shed 8 bases, and the junction held 7 bases outside the gene matches. The CDR3 nucleotides are TGTGCCAGCAGCTTGGAAGGAGGGGGCTTAGGCTACACCTTC. Residues: CASSLEGGGLGYTF.

The CDR3 protein is CASSLVGGVITDTQYF. DNA for the CDR3: TGTGCCAGCAGCTTAGTGGGCGGGGTGATTACAGATACGCAGTATTTT. This chain uses TRBV11-3 with TRBJ2-3, with a possible D match to TRBD2 (6 bases). Per germline, CDR1 SGHNT and CDR2 YENEEA. The CDR3 runs 16 residues. V was clipped by 1 base and J by 3 bases, with 14 bases between them.